One and the same sample provided the 22 T cell receptor beta chains below, sequenced in a study of shared clonotypes between healthy human individuals. Assay: immunoSEQ multiplex PCR; the TCRdb copy retains only in-frame clones and omits some. The repertoire has roughly 2.2 million clones, 93% of them found once; the top ten carry under 0.45%. Sequencing was done on a sample of naive CD4+ T cells from PBMCs. As to subset: CD45RA+ positively selected. The receptors were gathered from a man younger than 35 in good health. Some clones in this sample may be carry-over from other donors' samples.

This chain connects TRBV7-2 to TRBJ2-1; 12 nucleotides line up with TRBD2. The CDR3 runs to 17 residues. Germline CDR1 reads SGHTA; CDR2 reads FQGNSA. The J segment lost 0 bases and the V segment lost 4 bases, leaving 4 bases of the junction unmatched. CDR3 coding DNA: TGTGCCAGCAGCTCGGGACTAGCGGGCAGCTCCTACAATGAGCAGTTCTTC. It translates to CASSSGLAGSSYNEQFF.

The chain carries TRBV28 and TRBJ2-7, with D possibly matching TRBD1 (7 bases). Germline CDR1 and CDR2: MDHEN and SYDVKM. The germline V and J ends were trimmed by 5 bases and 1 base, with 15 bases remaining between them. This CDR3 region has 15 residues. CDR3 bases: TGTGCCAGCAGTGCAGGGGGGAGCGGGTCCTACGAGCAGTACTTC. Its translation is CASSAGGSGSYEQYF.

The chain employs TRBV6-5 and TRBJ2-1, with TRBD2 matching 13 bases. After removal of 2 bases from V and 8 bases from J, the junction contained 6 bases not matched to a gene. The CDR3 contains 16 residues. The germline CDR1 and CDR2 sequences are MNHEY and SVGAGI. The CDR3 spells CASSYRTSGSGYEQFF. In DNA, the CDR3 is TGTGCCAGCAGTTACCGGACTAGCGGGAGTGGCTATGAGCAGTTCTTC.

Concerning this clone: The same CDR3 also results from other DNA sequences found in this sample. This chain connects TRBV6-1 to TRBJ2-7; D ambiguous. CDR1 MNHNS and CDR2 SASEGT come from the germline V gene. Trimming left V 1 base short and J 0 bases short, with 7 bases between. There are 14 residues in the CDR3. The CDR3 loop reads CASSEGGVSYEQYF. CDR3 nucleotide sequence: TGTGCCAGCAGTGAAGGTGGAGTCTCCTACGAGCAGTACTTC.

The chain recombines TRBV7-9 with TRBJ2-3; D uncertain. V dropped 1 base and J dropped 0 bases, with 11 bases sitting between them. CDR1 and CDR2 (germline): SEHNR, FQNEAQ (reference sequence). The CDR3 totals 16 residues. CDR3 sequence: CASSLGTDASTDTQYF. CDR3 sequence (DNA): TGTGCCAGCAGCTTAGGTACAGATGCTAGCACAGATACGCAGTATTTT.

The rearrangement joins TRBV10-3 to TRBJ1-3; D gene ambiguous. V was shortened by 6 bases and J by 0 bases, with 9 bases between the two germline ends. The germline V gene encodes CDR1 ENHRY and CDR2 SYGVKD. The CDR3 is made up of 14 amino acids. The CDR3 coding sequence is TGTGCCATCAGACGGAACCCCTCTGGAAACACCATATATTTT. It codes for CAIRRNPSGNTIYF.

This chain links TRBV7-9 with TRBJ1-2; D is possibly TRBD1 (5 bases). Trimming stripped 2 bases from V and 8 bases from J, with 15 bases between. CDR3 length equals 14 residues. The V gene's germline CDR1 is SEHNR and CDR2 FQNEAQ (reference sequence). The CDR3 nucleotides are TGTGCCAGCAGCTTATCCGGCGGTGAGGGGGGCTACACCTTC. Amino acids: CASSLSGGEGGYTF.

About this clone: The sample contains more than one DNA sequence encoding this CDR3. The chain couples TRBV28 to TRBJ1-2; D is perhaps TRBD1 (5 bases). CDR3 length: 13 residues. Germline values: CDR1 MDHEN, CDR2 SYDVKM. Trimming cost V 2 bases and J 4 bases, with 8 bases left between them. CDR3 DNA sequence: TGTGCCAGCAGTTTAAGGGGTGGCTATGGCTACACCTTC. Its translation is CASSLRGGYGYTF.

On this clone itself: Other DNA sequences from this sample encode an identical CDR3 as well. The V gene is TRBV7-2, the J gene TRBJ2-7; D is unresolved. The CDR3 contains 12 residues. Trimming took 5 bases from V and 0 from J, leaving 5 bases between them. Germline-derived CDR1 and CDR2 are SGHTA and FQGNSA. This CDR3 reads CASSRSSYEQYF. For the CDR3, the DNA is TGTGCCAGCAGCCGGAGCTCCTACGAGCAGTACTTC.

For the CDR3, the DNA is TGTGCCAGCAGGACTCCCACACCAGGGGCGGGACCTAGCACAGATACGCAGTATTTT. It is translated as CASRTPTPGAGPSTDTQYF. This rearrangement joins TRBV28 to TRBJ2-3; D tentatively reads TRBD1 or TRBD2 (6 bases each). Per the germline V gene, CDR1 is MDHEN and CDR2 is SYDVKM. V was cut by 6 bases and J by 0 bases, with 25 bases left in between. The CDR3 is 19 residues long.

The chain carries TRBV5-1 and TRBJ1-2; tentative D call: TRBD1 (6 bases). The CDR3 is 14 residues long. Trimming stripped 4 bases from V and 4 bases from J, with 14 bases between. Germline CDR1 and CDR2: SGHRS and YFSETQ. Here the CDR3 DNA reads TGCGCCAGCAGCACCCGGGACAACCCCTATGGCTACACCTTC. Encoded protein: CASSTRDNPYGYTF.

This chain connects TRBV6-6 to TRBJ1-4; D gene ambiguous. The length of the CDR3 is 13 residues. Germline loops: CDR1 MNHNY, CDR2 SVGAGI (reference sequence). Trimming shortened V by 10 bases and J by 7 bases, and 16 bases separated the two germline ends. CDR3 sequence: CATRGRWGEKLFF. The CDR3 DNA follows: TGTGCCACCCGGGGAAGGTGGGGTGAAAAACTGTTTTTT.

The chain couples TRBV21-1 to TRBJ2-3. TRBV21-1 is a pseudogene. There are 17 residues in the CDR3. Here the CDR3 reads CASIPGSRRECPDTQYF. DNA of the CDR3: TGTGCCAGCATCCCCGGAAGTCGCCGCGAATGTCCAGATACGCAGTATTTT.

The sample holds one count of this clone. The CDR3 reads CASSRERGSGRAYEQYF. CDR3 in DNA: TGTGCCAGCAGCCGCGAACGGGGTAGCGGGAGGGCCTACGAGCAGTACTTC. The chain has TRBV5-6 and TRBJ2-7, with TRBD2 matching over 11 bases. Germline CDR1 and CDR2: SGHDT and YYEEEE. V was clipped by 4 bases and J by 2 bases; unmatched bases: 11. This CDR3 contains 17 residues.

This chain uses TRBV18 with TRBJ1-5; 9 bases fit TRBD1. The V gene end was trimmed by 4 bases and the J gene end by 1 base; junction bases not matched to a gene: 5. Germline loops: CDR1 KGHSH, CDR2 LQKENI. CDR3 size: 16 residues. This CDR3 is CASSRDRAGSNQPQHF. In DNA form, the CDR3 reads TGTGCCAGCTCACGGGACAGGGCCGGCAGCAATCAGCCCCAGCATTTT.

Details on this clone: Distinct nucleotide sequences in the sample also encode this CDR3. CDR3 in amino acids: CASSFTGTGSYEQYF. CDR3 DNA: TGTGCCAGCAGCTTTACCGGGACAGGGTCCTACGAGCAGTACTTC. V is TRBV7-2 and J is TRBJ2-7; 9 bases line up with TRBD1. Germline V lookup: CDR1 SGHTA, CDR2 FQGNSA. The V gene end was trimmed by 3 bases and the J gene end by 1 base; junction bases not matched to a gene: 4. CDR3 length equals 15 residues. Drawing the rest from reference TRBV7-2 and TRBJ2-7, the complete variable domain is GAGVSQSPSNKVTEKGKDVELRCDPISGHTALYWYRQSLGQGLEFLIYFQGNSAPDKSGLPSDRFSAERTGGSVSTLTIQRTQQEDSAVYLCASSFTGTGSYEQYFGPGTRLTVT.

Regarding this clone: This sample includes further DNA sequences coding for the same CDR3. The rearrangement links TRBV5-1 to TRBJ1-5, with D uncertain. The CDR3 is 14 amino acids. V dropped 0 bases and J dropped 4 bases, with 8 bases sitting between them. Germline V gene lookup returns CDR1 SGHRS and CDR2 YFSETQ. In DNA, the CDR3 is TGCGCCAGCAGCTTGGAGGCAGGAAATCAGCCCCAGCATTTT. Protein: CASSLEAGNQPQHF.

The chain has TRBV6-6 and TRBJ1-3, with D tentatively TRBD1 (6 bases). Germline V gene lookup returns CDR1 MNHNY and CDR2 SVGAGI (reference sequence). V was shortened by 4 bases and J by 7 bases, with 11 bases between the two germline ends. CDR3 length equals 13 residues. CDR3: CASSSGGRNTIYF. The CDR3 region has the DNA TGTGCCAGCAGTTCCGGGGGCCGGAACACCATATATTTT.

V and J are TRBV9 and TRBJ1-1; D is undetermined. The CDR3 runs to 13 residues. The V and J ends lost 0 bases and 4 bases respectively, with 7 bases between them. The V gene's germline CDR1 is SGDLS and CDR2 YYNGEE. The CDR3 protein is CASSVAPGTEAFF. As DNA, the CDR3 is TGTGCCAGCAGCGTAGCCCCGGGCACTGAAGCTTTCTTT.

The V gene is TRBV18, the J gene TRBJ1-1; D is perhaps TRBD1 (5 bases). There are 16 residues in the CDR3. CDR1 and CDR2 from the germline V gene are KGHSH and LQKENI. The V gene lost 6 bases and the J gene lost 0 bases, with 17 bases spanning the gap. Here the CDR3 reads CASSTDQIGVNTEAFF. CDR3 in DNA: TGTGCCAGCTCCACAGACCAAATAGGGGTGAACACTGAAGCTTTCTTT. Full variable domain (rest looked up from reference TRBV18 and TRBJ1-1): NAGVMQNPRHLVRRRGQEARLRCSPMKGHSHVYWYRQLPEEGLKFMVYLQKENIIDESGMPKERFSAEFPKEGPSILRIQQVVRGDSAAYFCASSTDQIGVNTEAFFGQGTRLTVV.

The sample holds one count of this clone. The CDR3 DNA is TGTGCCAGCTCACCACCAAACTTAGATAGCACAGATACGCAGTATTTT. It translates to CASSPPNLDSTDTQYF. The V and J genes are TRBV18 and TRBJ2-3; D not resolved. This CDR3 contains 16 residues. The germline V gene encodes CDR1 KGHSH and CDR2 LQKENI. The V and J ends lost 0 bases and 0 bases respectively, with 10 bases between them.

The J gene is TRBJ1-2, the V gene TRBV18; unclear D gene. The germline V and J ends were trimmed by 3 bases and 1 base, with 9 bases remaining between them. The CDR3 consists of 14 residues. CDR1 KGHSH and CDR2 LQKENI come from the germline V gene. CDR3 sequence (DNA): TGTGCCAGCTCACCTTCCGGCGATAACTATGGCTACACCTTC. It codes for CASSPSGDNYGYTF. The full variable domain, with the rest looked up from reference TRBV18 and TRBJ1-2, is NAGVMQNPRHLVRRRGQEARLRCSPMKGHSHVYWYRQLPEEGLKFMVYLQKENIIDESGMPKERFSAEFPKEGPSILRIQQVVRGDSAAYFCASSPSGDNYGYTFGSGTRLTVV.